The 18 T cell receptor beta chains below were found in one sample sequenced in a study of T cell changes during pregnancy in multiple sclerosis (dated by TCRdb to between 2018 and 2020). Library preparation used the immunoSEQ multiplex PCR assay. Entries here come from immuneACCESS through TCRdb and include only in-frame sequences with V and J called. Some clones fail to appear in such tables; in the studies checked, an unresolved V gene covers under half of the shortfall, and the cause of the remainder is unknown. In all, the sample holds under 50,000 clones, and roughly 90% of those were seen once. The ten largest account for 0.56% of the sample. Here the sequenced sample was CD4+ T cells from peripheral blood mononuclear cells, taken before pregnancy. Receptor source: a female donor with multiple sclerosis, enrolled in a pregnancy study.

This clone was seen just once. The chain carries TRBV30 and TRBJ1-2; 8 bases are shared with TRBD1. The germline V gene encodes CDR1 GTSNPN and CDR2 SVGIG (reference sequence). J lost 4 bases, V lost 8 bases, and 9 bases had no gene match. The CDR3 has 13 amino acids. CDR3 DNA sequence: TGTGCCGGAAGGGTCACAGGGGGCTATGGCTACACCTTC. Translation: CAGRVTGGYGYTF.

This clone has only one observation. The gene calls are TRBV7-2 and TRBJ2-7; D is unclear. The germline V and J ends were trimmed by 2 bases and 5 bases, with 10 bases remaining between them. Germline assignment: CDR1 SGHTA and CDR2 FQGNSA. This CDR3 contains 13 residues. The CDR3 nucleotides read TGTGCCAGCAGCTTATTATTTGCTAACGAGCAGTACTTC. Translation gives CASSLLFANEQYF.

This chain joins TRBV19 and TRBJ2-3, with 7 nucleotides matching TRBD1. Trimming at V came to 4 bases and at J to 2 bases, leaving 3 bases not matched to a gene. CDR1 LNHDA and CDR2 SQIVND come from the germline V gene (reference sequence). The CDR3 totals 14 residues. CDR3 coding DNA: TGTGCCAGTAGTAAGGGGGCGAACACAGATACGCAGTATTTT. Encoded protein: CASSKGANTDTQYF.

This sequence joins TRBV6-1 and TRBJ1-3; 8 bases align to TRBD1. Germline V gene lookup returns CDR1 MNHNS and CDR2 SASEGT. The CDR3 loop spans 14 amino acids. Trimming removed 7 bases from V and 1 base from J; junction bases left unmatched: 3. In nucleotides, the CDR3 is TGTGCCAGCATTCGGACAGGGTCTGGAAACACCATATATTTT. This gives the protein CASIRTGSGNTIYF.

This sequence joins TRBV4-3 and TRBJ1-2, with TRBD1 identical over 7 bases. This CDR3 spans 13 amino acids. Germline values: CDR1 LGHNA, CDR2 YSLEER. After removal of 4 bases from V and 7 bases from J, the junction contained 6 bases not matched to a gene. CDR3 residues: CASSPADRTGYTF. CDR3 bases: TGCGCCAGCAGCCCCGCGGACAGGACTGGCTACACCTTC.

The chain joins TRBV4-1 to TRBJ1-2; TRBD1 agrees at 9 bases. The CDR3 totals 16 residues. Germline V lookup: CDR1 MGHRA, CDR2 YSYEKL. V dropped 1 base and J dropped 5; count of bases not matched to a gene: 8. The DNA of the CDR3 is TGCGCCAGCAGCCAAGCTGGAGGGACAGGGCTGTATGGCTACACCTTC. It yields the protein CASSQAGGTGLYGYTF.

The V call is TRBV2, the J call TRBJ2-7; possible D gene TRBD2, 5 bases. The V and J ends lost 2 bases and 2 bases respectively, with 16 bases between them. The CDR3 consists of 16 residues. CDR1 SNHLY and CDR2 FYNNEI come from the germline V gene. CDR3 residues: CASSENSGGVPYEQYF. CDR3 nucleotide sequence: TGTGCCAGCAGTGAAAACTCAGGAGGAGTGCCCTACGAGCAGTACTTC.

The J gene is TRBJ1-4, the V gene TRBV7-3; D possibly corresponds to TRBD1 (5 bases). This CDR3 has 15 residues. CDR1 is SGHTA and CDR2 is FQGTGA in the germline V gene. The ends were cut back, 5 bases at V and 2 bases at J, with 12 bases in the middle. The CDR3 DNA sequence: TGTGCCAGCAGCCCATCGGGGGGTACTAATGAAAAACTGTTTTTT. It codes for CASSPSGGTNEKLFF.

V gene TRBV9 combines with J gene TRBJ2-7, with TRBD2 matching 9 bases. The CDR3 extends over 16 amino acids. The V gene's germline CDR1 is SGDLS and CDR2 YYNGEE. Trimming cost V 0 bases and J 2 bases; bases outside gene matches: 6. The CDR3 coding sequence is TGTGCCAGCAGCGTAGCAGGAAGCGGGGGGACCTACGAGCAGTACTTC. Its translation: CASSVAGSGGTYEQYF.

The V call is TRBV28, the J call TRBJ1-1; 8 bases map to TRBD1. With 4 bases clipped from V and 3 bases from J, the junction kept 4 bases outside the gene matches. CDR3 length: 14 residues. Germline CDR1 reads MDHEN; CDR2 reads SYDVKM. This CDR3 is CASSSPDRDTEAFF. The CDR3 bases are TGTGCCAGCAGTTCCCCGGACAGGGACACTGAAGCTTTCTTT.

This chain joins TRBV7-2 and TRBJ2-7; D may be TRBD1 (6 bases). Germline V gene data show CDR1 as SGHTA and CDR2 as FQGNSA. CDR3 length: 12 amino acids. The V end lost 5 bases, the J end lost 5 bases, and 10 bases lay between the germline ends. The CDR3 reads CASSLDRHEQYF. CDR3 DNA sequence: TGTGCCAGCAGCCTGGACAGACACGAGCAGTACTTC.

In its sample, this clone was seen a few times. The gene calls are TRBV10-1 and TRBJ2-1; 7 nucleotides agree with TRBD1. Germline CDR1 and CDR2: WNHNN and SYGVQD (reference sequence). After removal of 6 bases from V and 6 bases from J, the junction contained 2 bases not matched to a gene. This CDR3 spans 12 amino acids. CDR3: CASSRQGNEQFF. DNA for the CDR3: TGCGCCAGCAGCCGACAGGGCAATGAGCAGTTCTTC.

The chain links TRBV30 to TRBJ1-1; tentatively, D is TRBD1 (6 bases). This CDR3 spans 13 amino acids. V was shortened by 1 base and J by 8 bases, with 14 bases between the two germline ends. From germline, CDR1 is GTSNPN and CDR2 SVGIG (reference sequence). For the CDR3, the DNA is TGTGCCTGGAGTGGGAACAGGGTAGGCGAAGCTTTCTTT. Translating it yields CAWSGNRVGEAFF.

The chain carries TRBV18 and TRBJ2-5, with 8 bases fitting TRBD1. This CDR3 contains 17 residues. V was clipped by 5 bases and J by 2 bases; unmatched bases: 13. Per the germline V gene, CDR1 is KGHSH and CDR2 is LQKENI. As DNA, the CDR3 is TGTGCCAGCTCATATCCCAGGGGGCGCGGTGGGCAAGAGACCCAGTACTTC. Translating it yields CASSYPRGRGGQETQYF.

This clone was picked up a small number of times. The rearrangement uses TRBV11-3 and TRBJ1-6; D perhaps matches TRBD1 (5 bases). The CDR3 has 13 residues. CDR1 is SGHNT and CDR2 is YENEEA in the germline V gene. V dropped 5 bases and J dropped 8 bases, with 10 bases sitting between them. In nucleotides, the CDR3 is TGTGCCAGCAGCAATGGGGCGTATTCACCCCTCCACTTT. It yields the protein CASSNGAYSPLHF.

CDR3 in DNA: TGTGCCAGCAGTTACTATAGCTCTGGAAACACCATATATTTT. It translates to CASSYYSSGNTIYF. This chain connects TRBV6-6 to TRBJ1-3; D unclear. Germline V CDR1 and CDR2: MNHNY, SVGAGI (reference sequence). The CDR3 consists of 14 residues. V lost 1 base, J lost 0 bases, and 4 bases lay in between.

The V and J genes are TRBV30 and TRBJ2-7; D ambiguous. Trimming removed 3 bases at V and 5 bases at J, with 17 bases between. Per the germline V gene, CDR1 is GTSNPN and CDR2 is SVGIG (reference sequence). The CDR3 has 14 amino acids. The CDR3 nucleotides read TGTGCCTGGAGAGCAACGAACAGATACCACGAGCAGTACTTC. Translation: CAWRATNRYHEQYF. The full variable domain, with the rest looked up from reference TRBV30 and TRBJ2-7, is SQTIHQWPATLVQPVGSPLSLECTVEGTSNPNLYWYRQAAGRGLQLLFYSVGIGQISSEVPQNLSASRPQDRQFILSSKKLLLSDSGFYLCAWRATNRYHEQYFGPGTRLTVT.

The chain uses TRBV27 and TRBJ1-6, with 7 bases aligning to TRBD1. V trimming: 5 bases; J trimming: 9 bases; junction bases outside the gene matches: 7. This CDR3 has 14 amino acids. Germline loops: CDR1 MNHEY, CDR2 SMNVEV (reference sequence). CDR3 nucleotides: TGTGCCAGCAGTCCGACAGGGCTGGTTTCACCCCTCCACTTT. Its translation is CASSPTGLVSPLHF.